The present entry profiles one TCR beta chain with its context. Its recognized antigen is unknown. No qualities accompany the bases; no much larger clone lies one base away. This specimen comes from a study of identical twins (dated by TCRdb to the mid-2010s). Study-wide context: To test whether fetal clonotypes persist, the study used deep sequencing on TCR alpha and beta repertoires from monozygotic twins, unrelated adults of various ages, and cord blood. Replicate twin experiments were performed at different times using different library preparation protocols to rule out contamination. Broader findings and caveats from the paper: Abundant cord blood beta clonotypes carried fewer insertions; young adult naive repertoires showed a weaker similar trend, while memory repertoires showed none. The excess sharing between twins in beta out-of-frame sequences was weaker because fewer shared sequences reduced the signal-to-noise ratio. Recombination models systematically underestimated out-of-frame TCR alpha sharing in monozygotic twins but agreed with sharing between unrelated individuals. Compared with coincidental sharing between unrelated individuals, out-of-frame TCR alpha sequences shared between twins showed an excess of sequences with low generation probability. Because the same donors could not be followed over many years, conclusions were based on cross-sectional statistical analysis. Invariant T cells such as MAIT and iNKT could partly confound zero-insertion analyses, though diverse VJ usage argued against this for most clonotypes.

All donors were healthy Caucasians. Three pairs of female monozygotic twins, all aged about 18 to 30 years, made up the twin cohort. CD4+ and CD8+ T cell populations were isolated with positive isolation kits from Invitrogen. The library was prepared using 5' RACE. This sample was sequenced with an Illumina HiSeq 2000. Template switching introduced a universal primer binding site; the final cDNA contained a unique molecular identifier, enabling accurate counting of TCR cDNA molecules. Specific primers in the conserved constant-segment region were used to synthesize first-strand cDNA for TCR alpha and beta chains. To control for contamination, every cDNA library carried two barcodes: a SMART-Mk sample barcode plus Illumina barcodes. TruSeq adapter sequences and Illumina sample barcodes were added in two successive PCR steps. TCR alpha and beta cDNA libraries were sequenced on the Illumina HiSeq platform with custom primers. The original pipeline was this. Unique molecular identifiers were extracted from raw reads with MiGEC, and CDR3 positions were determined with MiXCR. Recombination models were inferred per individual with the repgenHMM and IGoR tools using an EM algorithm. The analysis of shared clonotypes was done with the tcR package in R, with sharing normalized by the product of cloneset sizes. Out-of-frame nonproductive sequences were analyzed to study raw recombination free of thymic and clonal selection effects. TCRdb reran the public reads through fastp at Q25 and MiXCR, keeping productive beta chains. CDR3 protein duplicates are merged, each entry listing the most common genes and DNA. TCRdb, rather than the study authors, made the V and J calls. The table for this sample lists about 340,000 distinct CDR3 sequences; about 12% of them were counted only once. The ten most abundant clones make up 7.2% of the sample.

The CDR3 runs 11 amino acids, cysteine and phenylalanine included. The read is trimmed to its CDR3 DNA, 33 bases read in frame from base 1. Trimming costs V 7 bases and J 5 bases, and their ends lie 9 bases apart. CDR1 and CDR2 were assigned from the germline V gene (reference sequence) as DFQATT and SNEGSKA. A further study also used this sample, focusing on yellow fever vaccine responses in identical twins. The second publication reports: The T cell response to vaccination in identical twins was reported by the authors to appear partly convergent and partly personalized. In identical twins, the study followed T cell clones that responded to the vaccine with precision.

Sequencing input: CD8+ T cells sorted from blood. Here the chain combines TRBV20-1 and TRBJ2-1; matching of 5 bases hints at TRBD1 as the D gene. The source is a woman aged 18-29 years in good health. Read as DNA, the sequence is TGCAGTGGAAGGGGCAACAATGAGCAGTTCTTC. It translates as CSGRGNNEQFF.